This T cell receptor (beta chain) originates from a study of blood T cell repertoires in COVID-19. With 4 bases removed from V and 7 bases from J, the gap between germline ends came to 11 bases. The CDR3 has 13 amino acids. Germline V gene sequence: CDR1 SGHTA, CDR2 FQGTGA. Clones were sequenced by immunoSEQ multiplex PCR, and TCRdb holds only the in-frame ones, with some missing. The data show fewer than 90,000 clones, with about 71% seen just once and approximately 4.6% held by the top ten. Sequenced sample: peripheral blood. This chain connects TRBV7-3 to TRBJ2-1; D gene uncertain. This TCR derives from a woman in her 50s with acute or convalescent COVID-19. For the CDR3, the DNA is TGTGCCAGCAGCTCCTCAGTCGGGAATGAGCAGTTCTTC. Amino acid sequence: CASSSSVGNEQFF.